The text below deals with one TCR beta chain. Its antigen remains undetermined. There are no base qualities to consult, and no much larger clone falls within one base. The collaborating institutions used their own protocols to collect whole blood in K2EDTA tubes. For TCRbeta analysis, collaborators shipped samples as frozen whole blood, isolated PBMCs, or DNA extracted from either of those sample types. The CDR3 runs 13 residues from the cysteine to the phenylalanine. The only DNA kept is the CDR3, 39 bases in frame from the first base. Deletion took 5 bases off V and 0 bases off J, with a span of 7 bases between the germline ends. TCRbeta CDR3 regions were amplified from genomic DNA using the immunoSEQ Assay, a bias-controlled multiplex PCR. As for the authors' bioinformatics: Nucleated cell counts per sample were estimated from amplification of reference gene primers within the assay. To quantify the absolute abundance of each unique TCRbeta CDR3 rearrangement, sequence reads were collapsed and filtered. Productive Simpson clonality was computed per sample as the square root of Simpson's diversity index over productive rearrangements. Imported from immuneACCESS, the table was reduced by TCRdb to in-frame sequences with V and J called. These copies leave out some clones; in studies compared against another copy, an unresolved V gene accounts for under half, and the cause of the remainder is not known. Clone size and V and J calls were adopted from that table, with D and trimming inferred from the DNA. Recorded for this sample are tens of thousands of clones; around 86% of them occurred a single time. The ten largest clones represent approximately 15% of the sample.

These data come from a study of blood T cell repertoires in COVID-19 (dated by TCRdb to the early 2020s). General notes on the study: Collaborator samples came from the United States, Italy and Spain and covered acute and convalescent phases of COVID-19. The repertoires were released in a freely available public database meant as a resource for research on the immune response to SARS-CoV-2. The material from the prospective study consisted of cDNA or gDNA derived from T cells, B-cell-depleted T cells, or PBMCs. The samples were drawn from the first 160 participants of the ongoing ImmuneRACE study and from 950 to 1,500 subjects provided by 6 global collaborators. Deeply sampled blood TCRbeta repertoires from subjects exposed to, actively infected with, or recovered from COVID-19 were included in the dataset. Where available, HLA class I and class II types were taken from metadata supplied by the sample provider and were not determined by assay-based typing. The sample metadata nearly always contained a de-identified subject ID, COVID-19 status, age in years and sex.

Findings and caveats that apply to the study as a whole: Clinical and demographic metadata were provided uncurated, with the amount varying by source and participant.

The rearrangement combines TRBV12-3 or TRBV12-4 with TRBJ1-2, with the D segment identity uncertain. This sequence was found in a man in his 70s with acute or convalescent COVID-19. Material: peripheral blood. The bases read TGTGCCAGCAGTATACAGACTAACTATGGCTACACCTTC. Its protein reads: CASSIQTNYGYTF.